The 7 T cell receptor beta chains below all came from one sample that was sequenced in a study of control samples from healthy donors and cancer patients. Profiling relied on immunoSEQ multiplex PCR, and the TCRdb table lists in-frame clones only, not all of them. The top ten clones hold about a fifth of a sample with more than 100,000 clones, more than 85% of them seen once. Sequencing was carried out using PBMCs. Receptors originate from a man in his 60s with lung cancer.

This sequence joins TRBV6-5 and TRBJ2-7; D remains ambiguous. The V end lost 7 bases, the J end lost 3 bases, and 16 bases lay between the germline ends. This CDR3 comprises 14 residues. CDR1 is MNHEY and CDR2 is SVGAGI in the germline V gene. This CDR3 reads CASTLETWGYEQYF. For the CDR3, the DNA is TGTGCCAGCACCCTAGAGACATGGGGCTACGAGCAGTACTTC.

This chain uses TRBV15 with TRBJ2-2; D is perhaps TRBD1 (6 bases). There are 15 residues in the CDR3. V gave up 3 bases and J gave up 0 bases, with 8 bases separating them. Looked up from germline, CDR1 is LNHNV and CDR2 is YYDKDF (reference sequence). The CDR3 DNA reads as TGTGCCACCAGCAGGTGGACAGCGAACACCGGGGAGCTGTTTTTT. Amino acid sequence: CATSRWTANTGELFF.

The rearrangement links TRBV7-6 to TRBJ1-5; a possible D gene is TRBD1 (6 bases). CDR3 length: 16 amino acids. The ends were cut back, 6 bases at V and 4 bases at J, with 19 bases in the middle. The germline gives CDR1 SGHVS, CDR2 FNYEAQ. The CDR3 loop reads CASSSQTGSQNQPQHF. In DNA form, the CDR3 reads TGTGCCAGCAGTTCACAAACAGGGTCACAAAATCAGCCCCAGCATTTT.

This chain connects TRBV30 to TRBJ1-5; D is perhaps TRBD1 (6 bases). The V gene's germline CDR1 is GTSNPN and CDR2 SVGIG (reference sequence). The CDR3 loop spans 14 amino acids. Trimming removed 0 bases from V and 5 bases from J, with 11 bases in between. This chain's CDR3 is CAWSVLPGDQPQHF. CDR3 coding DNA: TGTGCCTGGAGTGTACTTCCAGGGGATCAGCCCCAGCATTTT. The full variable domain, completed using reference TRBV30 and TRBJ1-5, is SQTIHQWPATLVQPVGSPLSLECTVEGTSNPNLYWYRQAAGRGLQLLFYSVGIGQISSEVPQNLSASRPQDRQFILSSKKLLLSDSGFYLCAWSVLPGDQPQHFGDGTRLSIL.

This clone appeared a single time. The gene calls are TRBV5-1 and TRBJ2-2; D uncertain. CDR3 length: 15 residues. V was shortened by 0 bases and J by 1 base, with 7 bases between the two germline ends. Germline CDR1 is SGHRS and CDR2 is YFSETQ. CDR3: CASSLAEQNTGELFF. The CDR3 nucleotides read TGCGCCAGCAGCTTGGCCGAACAGAACACCGGGGAGCTGTTTTTT.

J is TRBJ1-5 and V is TRBV12-5; perhaps TRBD1 as D (5 bases). Germline V gene data show CDR1 as LGHNT and CDR2 as FRNRAP. This CDR3 has 21 amino acids. V lost 0 bases to trimming and J lost 0 bases, with 24 bases between them. The CDR3 reads CASGLVLAQPGWGFSNQPQHF. In nucleotides, the CDR3 is TGTGCTAGTGGTTTGGTACTGGCACAACCCGGCTGGGGGTTTAGCAATCAGCCCCAGCATTTT.

V and J are TRBV5-1 and TRBJ1-6; 8 positions agree with TRBD1. Germline CDR1 and CDR2: SGHRS and YFSETQ. V dropped 2 bases and J dropped 5; count of bases not matched to a gene: 6. This CDR3 comprises 16 residues. CDR3 sequence (DNA): TGCGCCAGCAGCTTAGCAGGGGGCGCAAATAATTCACCCCTCCACTTT. Translating gives CASSLAGGANNSPLHF.